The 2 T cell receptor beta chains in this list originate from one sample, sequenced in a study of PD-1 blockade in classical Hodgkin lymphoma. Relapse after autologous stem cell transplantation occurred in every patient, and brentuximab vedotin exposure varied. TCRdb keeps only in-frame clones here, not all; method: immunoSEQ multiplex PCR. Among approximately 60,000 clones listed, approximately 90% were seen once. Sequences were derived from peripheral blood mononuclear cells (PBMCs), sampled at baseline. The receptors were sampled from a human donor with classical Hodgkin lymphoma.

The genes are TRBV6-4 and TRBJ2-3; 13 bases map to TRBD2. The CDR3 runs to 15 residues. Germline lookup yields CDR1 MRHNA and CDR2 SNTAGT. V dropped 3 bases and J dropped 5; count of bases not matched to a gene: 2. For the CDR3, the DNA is TGTGCCAGCAGTGAAACTAGCGGGGGGGGAGATACGCAGTATTTT. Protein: CASSETSGGGDTQYF.

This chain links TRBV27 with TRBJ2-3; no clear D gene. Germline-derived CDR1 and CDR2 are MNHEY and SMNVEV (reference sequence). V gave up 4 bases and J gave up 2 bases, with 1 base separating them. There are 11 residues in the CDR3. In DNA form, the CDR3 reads TGTGCCAGCAGTTCCACAGATACGCAGTATTTT. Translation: CASSSTDTQYF.